The entry below describes one T cell receptor (beta chain). An end of the junction does not agree with germline; a read error may underlie this. The data are from a study of CDR3 diversity in severe acne. TCRdb re-analysed the PCR reads in MiXCR, keeping a single row per CDR3 protein. The sample consists of some 90,000 distinct CDR3 sequences, under 55% of them appearing once. The CDR3 length is 15 residues. Germline assignment: CDR1 WNHNN and CDR2 SYGVQD (reference sequence). This sequence was found in a male donor with severe acne vulgaris. The sample comprised blood. This chain links TRBV10-1 with TRBJ1-6; 7 bases align to TRBD1. CDR3 in DNA: TGTGCCAGCAGTTTATGGGACAGCGGGAATTCACCCCTCCACTTT. This encodes CASSLWDSGNSPLHF.